This TCR beta chain comes out of a study of early T cells in non-severe SARS-CoV-2 infection. Ten or more counts support this clonotype. TCRdb passed the 5' RACE reads through MiXCR, listing each CDR3 protein once. This table holds 25,000 to 35,000 distinct CDR3 sequences, approximately 6% found once. This clonotype was sampled from an adult who was a healthcare worker with PCR-confirmed SARS-CoV-2 infection or an uninfected control (not recorded which). The sequenced sample was whole blood.

The CDR3 bases are TGTGCCACCACAACCTACGGCCCGAGGCGCGGATTATATGGCTACACCTTC. Amino acids: CATTTYGPRRGLYGYTF. This chain links TRBV27 with TRBJ1-2, with D uncertain. CDR1 and CDR2 (germline): MNHEY, SMNVEV (reference sequence). Trimming pared 10 bases from V and 5 bases from J, leaving 29 bases between. The CDR3 consists of 17 residues.